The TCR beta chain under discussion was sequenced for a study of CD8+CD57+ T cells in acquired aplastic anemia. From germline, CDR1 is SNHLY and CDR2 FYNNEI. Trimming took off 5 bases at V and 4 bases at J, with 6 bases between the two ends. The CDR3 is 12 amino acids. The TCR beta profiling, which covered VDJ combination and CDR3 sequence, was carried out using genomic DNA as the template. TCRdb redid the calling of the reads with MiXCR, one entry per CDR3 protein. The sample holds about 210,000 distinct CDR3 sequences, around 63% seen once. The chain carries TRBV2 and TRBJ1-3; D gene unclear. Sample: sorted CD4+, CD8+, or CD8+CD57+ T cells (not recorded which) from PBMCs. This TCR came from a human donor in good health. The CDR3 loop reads CASSWGGNTIYF. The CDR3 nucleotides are TGTGCCAGCAGTTGGGGAGGAAACACCATATATTTT.